These 10 T cell receptor beta chains were sequenced from one sample in a study of blood T cell repertoires in COVID-19 (dated by TCRdb to 2019 to 2021). Libraries were built with the immunoSEQ multiplex PCR assay. Held by TCRdb, this immuneACCESS table contains in-frame sequences only and omits some clones. Under half of the omission traces to an unresolved V gene where checked; the cause of the rest is unknown. This sample lists about 140,000 clones; approximately 86% were detected once. The ten top clones hold under 6.5% of the sample. The specimen sequenced was peripheral blood. Receptors originate from a human donor in a cohort sampled during active COVID-19.

This chain uses TRBV10-2 with TRBJ2-5; 7 positions match TRBD1. The CDR3 has 14 residues. Per germline, CDR1 WSHSY and CDR2 SAAADI. The J segment lost 4 bases and the V segment lost 3 bases, leaving 5 bases of the junction unmatched. As DNA, the CDR3 is TGCGCCAGCAGTGAAAGGGGGCGCAGAGAGACCCAGTACTTC. It translates to CASSERGRRETQYF.

The chain combines TRBV2 with TRBJ2-1; 11 bases line up with TRBD2. CDR3 length: 14 residues. Germline V gene sequence: CDR1 SNHLY, CDR2 FYNNEI. V was clipped by 11 bases and J by 2 bases; unmatched bases: 5. In nucleotides, the CDR3 is TGTGCCTCGATAGCGGGGGGGCCCTACAATGAGCAGTTCTTC. Amino acids: CASIAGGPYNEQFF.

This chain links TRBV6-5 with TRBJ2-7; D possibly corresponds to TRBD1 (6 bases). The V gene's germline CDR1 is MNHEY and CDR2 SVGAGI. V lost 7 bases and J 0 bases, leaving 16 bases between the germline ends. The CDR3 loop spans 15 amino acids. This chain's CDR3 is CASTFGQPSSYEQYF. Here the CDR3 DNA reads TGTGCCAGCACCTTCGGACAGCCGAGCTCCTACGAGCAGTACTTC.

This clone turned up a few times. This CDR3 is CATSRSRVQPQHF. The CDR3 bases are TGTGCCACCTCGAGATCGAGGGTTCAGCCCCAGCATTTT. The genes are TRBV6-4 and TRBJ1-5; D gene uncertain. The CDR3 spans 13 residues. From germline, CDR1 is MRHNA and CDR2 SNTAGT. Trimming left V 10 bases short and J 6 bases short, with 16 bases between.

The V call is TRBV15, the J call TRBJ1-5, with a weak D call TRBD1 (6 bases). Trimming took 5 bases from V and 6 from J, leaving 23 bases between them. The germline V gene encodes CDR1 LNHNV and CDR2 YYDKDF (reference sequence). The CDR3 runs to 17 residues. DNA of the CDR3: TGTGCCACCAGCGGTCGTGCGGCCAGGGGCCCGGGTCAGCCCCAGCATTTT. Translated: CATSGRAARGPGQPQHF.

The chain employs TRBV5-1 and TRBJ2-5, with 7 bases fitting TRBD1. V shed 0 bases, J shed 0 bases, and the junction held 5 bases outside the gene matches. This CDR3 comprises 16 residues. CDR1 is SGHRS, CDR2 YFSETQ, per germline. CDR3 sequence: CASSLGGGAYQETQYF. In DNA, the CDR3 is TGCGCCAGCAGCTTGGGAGGGGGCGCGTACCAAGAGACCCAGTACTTC.

This chain uses TRBV19 with TRBJ2-1; 16 bases map to TRBD2. The CDR3 has 15 amino acids. CDR1 and CDR2 (germline): LNHDA, SQIVND (reference sequence). The trim removed 3 bases at V and 10 bases at J, leaving 3 bases unmatched. This CDR3 reads CASSISGLAGGEQFF. The CDR3 bases are TGTGCCAGTAGTATTTCGGGACTAGCGGGAGGGGAGCAGTTCTTC.

This rearrangement joins TRBV6-7 to TRBJ2-1, with D unclear. TRBV6-7 has ORF status, its function being uncertain. V lost 6 bases and J lost 14, with 8 bases in between. The CDR3 contains 9 residues. The CDR3 reads CASSSVEFF. In DNA, the CDR3 is TGTGCCAGCAGCTCGGTGGAGTTCTTC.

The sample holds a few counts of this clone. The gene calls are TRBV7-9 and TRBJ1-1; D unresolved. Between the trimmed V and J ends, which lost 5 bases and 1 base, there was a span of 8 bases. The germline V gene has CDR1 SEHNR and CDR2 FQNEAQ (reference sequence). The CDR3 is 13 residues long. The CDR3 loop is CASSQTGNTEAFF. The DNA of the CDR3 is TGTGCCAGCAGCCAGACGGGGAACACTGAAGCTTTCTTT.

V is TRBV6-5 and J is TRBJ1-1, with 12 positions matching TRBD1. The trim removed 4 bases at V and 4 bases at J, leaving 4 bases unmatched. Germline lookup yields CDR1 MNHEY and CDR2 SVGAGI. This CDR3 spans 15 amino acids. The DNA of the CDR3 is TGTGCCAGCAGTTTCGGGACAGGGGGCATCACTGAAGCTTTCTTT. Its protein is CASSFGTGGITEAFF.